The source of this T cell receptor (beta chain) is a study of cytomegalovirus exposure and HLA in healthy donors. As regards this clone: Its antigen is not known.

Regarding the study as a whole: Segments of the TCR beta V type were, in most cases, productive about 90% or about 30% of the time in an earlier analysis.

Germline CDR1 is MNHNS and CDR2 is SASEGT. The CDR3 consists of 13 residues. Trimming removed 4 bases at V and 2 bases at J, with 8 bases between. Primers: 60 Vbeta forward and 13 Jbeta reverse. Here immunoSEQ multiplex PCR was the method, and the copy in TCRdb shows in-frame clones only, minus some. In the table there are about 160,000 clones, roughly three quarters of which are singletons. What was sequenced was PBMCs. The source of this sequence is a man aged 40-49 years in good health and CMV-seropositive. This chain uses TRBV6-1 with TRBJ1-1; D is unresolved. The CDR3 region has the DNA TGTGCCAGCAGTGCGGGTAGAAACACTGAAGCTTTCTTT. As protein: CASSAGRNTEAFF.